The 30 T cell receptor beta chains below were found in one sample sequenced in a study of T cell responses to AZD1222 COVID-19 vaccine. The data were produced by immunoSEQ multiplex PCR, yet TCRdb's version contains in-frame clones alone and is incomplete. The sample consists of 100,000 to 120,000 clones, about 88% of them appearing once. Here the sequenced sample was peripheral blood, taken on day 0 of AZD1222 vaccination. Receptors originate from an adult in good health.

This clone showed up just once. V usage is TRBV11-2 and J usage is TRBJ2-7; D not certain. Trimming removed 6 bases at V and 7 bases at J, with 19 bases between. The CDR3 extends over 14 amino acids. Germline CDR1 SGHAT, CDR2 FQNNGV. CDR3 sequence: CASRFAGPLGEQYF. Written as DNA, the CDR3 is TGTGCCAGCAGGTTCGCAGGCCCCTTAGGAGAGCAGTACTTC.

The V and J genes are TRBV5-4 and TRBJ1-2, with 8 nucleotides matching TRBD1. Germline loops: CDR1 SGHNT, CDR2 YYREEE (reference sequence). V lost 4 bases, J lost 4 bases, and 6 bases stayed unmatched. The CDR3 spans 14 residues. DNA for the CDR3: TGTGCCAGCAGCGATAGGGGACAGGCCTATGGCTACACCTTC. Translation: CASSDRGQAYGYTF.

This chain uses TRBV18 with TRBJ2-6; 7 bases are a match to TRBD1. Germline values: CDR1 KGHSH, CDR2 LQKENI. The ends lost 3 bases at V and 1 base at J; junction bases unmatched: 9. CDR3 length equals 18 residues. The CDR3 DNA sequence: TGTGCCAGCTCACCCGGGACAGCTTATGGGTCTGGGGCCAACGTCCTGACTTTC. Amino acids: CASSPGTAYGSGANVLTF.

This clone occurred once. V usage is TRBV3-1 (or the pseudogene TRBV3-2) and J usage is TRBJ1-1, with D possibly matching TRBD1 (6 bases). Germline V CDR1 and CDR2: LGHDT, YNNKEL (reference sequence). The CDR3 covers 12 residues. The V end lost 5 bases, the J end lost 6 bases, and 10 bases lay between the germline ends. CDR3 nucleotide sequence: TGTGCCAGCAGCGGCACAGGGCCTGAAGCTTTCTTT. Translation: CASSGTGPEAFF.

The chain recombines TRBV29-1 with TRBJ1-5; 7 nucleotides line up with TRBD1. J lost 6 bases, V lost 6 bases, and 8 bases had no gene match. Germline CDR1 SQVTM, CDR2 ANQGSEA. CDR3 length equals 13 residues. In DNA form, the CDR3 reads TGCAGCGTCGGGACAGCGGGCAGTCAGCCCCAGCATTTT. Translated, it gives CSVGTAGSQPQHF.

CDR3: CASSVGLAGGQGEQFF. The CDR3 coding sequence is TGTGCCAGCAGCGTTGGTCTAGCGGGGGGGCAGGGTGAGCAGTTCTTC. V usage is TRBV9 and J usage is TRBJ2-1, with TRBD2 matching over 12 bases. Germline trimming cut 2 bases from V and 9 bases from J; bases unmatched to any gene: 9. The germline CDR1 and CDR2 sequences are SGDLS and YYNGEE. CDR3 length equals 16 residues.

V gene TRBV19 combines with J gene TRBJ1-2; D gene ambiguous. V was clipped by 4 bases and J by 6 bases, with 15 bases between them. Germline-derived CDR1 and CDR2 are LNHDA and SQIVND (reference sequence). The CDR3 extends over 14 amino acids. The CDR3 sequence is CASSNWLRRDGYTF. Written as DNA, the CDR3 is TGTGCCAGTAGTAATTGGCTACGACGGGATGGCTACACCTTC.

V and J are TRBV15 and TRBJ1-1; the D gene is possibly TRBD1 (5 bases). The CDR3 is made up of 18 amino acids. The germline V and J ends were trimmed by 3 bases and 1 base, with 21 bases remaining between them. In germline, CDR1 is LNHNV, CDR2 YYDKDF (reference sequence). The CDR3 sequence: CATSSWGRTLLANTEAFF. The CDR3 coding sequence is TGTGCCACCAGCAGTTGGGGCAGGACCCTTCTGGCGAACACTGAAGCTTTCTTT.

V usage is TRBV11-2 and J usage is TRBJ1-4; no clear D gene. Trimming stripped 3 bases from V and 1 base from J, with 9 bases between. Germline loops: CDR1 SGHAT, CDR2 FQNNGV. The CDR3 loop spans 15 amino acids. CDR3 loop: CASSLERRTNEKLFF. The CDR3 DNA is TGTGCCAGCAGCTTGGAACGAAGAACTAATGAAAAACTGTTTTTT.

The chain uses TRBV19 and TRBJ1-5; 7 bases line up with TRBD1. In germline, CDR1 is LNHDA, CDR2 SQIVND (reference sequence). J lost 6 bases, V lost 10 bases, and 15 bases had no gene match. The CDR3 has 15 residues. The CDR3 DNA follows: TGTGCCACCAGGGGGGAGGCAGGGGGTATTCAGCCCCAGCATTTT. Amino acids: CATRGEAGGIQPQHF.

The V gene is TRBV27, the J gene TRBJ1-1, with D possibly being TRBD1 (5 bases). The germline CDR1 and CDR2 sequences are MNHEY and SMNVEV (reference sequence). The CDR3 sequence is 17 residues long. Trimming took 2 bases from V and 6 from J, leaving 22 bases between them. The CDR3 coding sequence is TGTGCCAGCAGTTTAATTGTTAGGGGCCCTAAGGGCGCTGAAGCTTTCTTT. Its protein is CASSLIVRGPKGAEAFF.

V gene TRBV4-2 combines with J gene TRBJ1-2, with D hard to call. The CDR3 is 15 residues long. Germline V CDR1 and CDR2: LGHNA, YNFKEQ. V dropped 1 base and J dropped 4 bases, with 13 bases sitting between them. The CDR3 DNA reads as TGTGCCAGCAGCCAAGGGCGTGTAGGCGGCTATGGCTACACCTTC. It yields the protein CASSQGRVGGYGYTF.

The chain is built from TRBV29-1 and TRBJ1-2; D is uncertain. CDR1 is SQVTM, CDR2 ANQGSEA, per germline. This CDR3 region has 11 residues. The V end was cut by 7 bases, the J end by 2 bases, with 8 bases between. The CDR3 protein is CSGTENYGYTF. The CDR3 bases are TGCAGCGGCACAGAAAACTATGGCTACACCTTC.

The sample holds one count of this clone. The chain employs TRBV5-4 and TRBJ1-2; tentatively, D is TRBD1 (5 bases). CDR3 length equals 14 residues. V was trimmed by 3 bases and J by 1 base, leaving 10 bases between them. The germline CDR1 and CDR2 sequences are SGHNT and YYREEE (reference sequence). CDR3 bases: TGTGCCAGCAGCTCCACGACAGTTAACTATGGCTACACCTTC. This sequence encodes CASSSTTVNYGYTF.

The chain carries TRBV24-1 and TRBJ2-5; 8 bases line up with TRBD1. This CDR3 contains 14 residues. Germline trimming cut 4 bases from V and 5 bases from J; bases unmatched to any gene: 5. Per the germline V gene, CDR1 is KGHDR and CDR2 is SFDVKD. As DNA, the CDR3 is TGTGCCACCAGTGAACCAGGGGGCGCGGAGACCCAGTACTTC. It translates to CATSEPGGAETQYF.

The V gene is TRBV18, the J gene TRBJ1-2; D unresolved. This CDR3 comprises 13 residues. From germline, CDR1 is KGHSH and CDR2 LQKENI. V was shortened by 3 bases and J by 4 bases, with 9 bases between the two germline ends. The CDR3: CASSPEGAYGYTF. The CDR3 nucleotides read TGTGCCAGCTCACCCGAGGGAGCCTATGGCTACACCTTC. Full variable domain (rest looked up from reference TRBV18 and TRBJ1-2): NAGVMQNPRHLVRRRGQEARLRCSPMKGHSHVYWYRQLPEEGLKFMVYLQKENIIDESGMPKERFSAEFPKEGPSILRIQQVVRGDSAAYFCASSPEGAYGYTFGSGTRLTVV.

The chain has TRBV5-1 and TRBJ1-2; possibly TRBD1 for D (5 bases). CDR1 is SGHRS and CDR2 is YFSETQ in the germline V gene. V was trimmed by 0 bases and J by 7 bases, leaving 13 bases between them. The CDR3 sequence is 14 residues long. CDR3 nucleotide sequence: TGCGCCAGCAGCTTGGCAGTCAGTGACAGTGGCTACACCTTC. This encodes CASSLAVSDSGYTF.

The V call is TRBV6-5, the J call TRBJ1-1; 9 bases are shared with TRBD1. Germline CDR1 MNHEY, CDR2 SVGAGI. J lost 6 bases, V lost 5 bases, and 7 bases had no gene match. CDR3 length: 14 residues. The CDR3 DNA sequence: TGTGCCAGCAGTACAGGGGGCCCTAAGGCTGAAGCTTTCTTT. Translating gives CASSTGGPKAEAFF.

The chain uses TRBV27 and TRBJ2-7; D might be TRBD1 (5 bases). Trimming took 3 bases from V and 2 from J, leaving 14 bases between them. The V gene's germline CDR1 is MNHEY and CDR2 SMNVEV (reference sequence). The CDR3 loop spans 15 amino acids. CDR3 in DNA: TGTGCCAGCAGTTTCTCAGGGTCGCCTCCCTACGAGCAGTACTTC. It specifies CASSFSGSPPYEQYF.

V usage is TRBV2 and J usage is TRBJ1-6; 8 positions agree with TRBD1. This CDR3 spans 15 amino acids. Germline trimming cut 8 bases from V and 6 bases from J; bases unmatched to any gene: 9. The germline V gene has CDR1 SNHLY and CDR2 FYNNEI. Written as DNA, the CDR3 is TGTGCCAGCCCGGGACAGGCAGTCTCTAATTCACCCCTCCACTTT. Its protein product is CASPGQAVSNSPLHF.

The chain links TRBV20-1 to TRBJ1-2, with D possibly TRBD1 on 5 matching bases. CDR1 DFQATT and CDR2 SNEGSKA come from the germline V gene (reference sequence). Trimming pared 3 bases from V and 4 bases from J, leaving 9 bases between. The CDR3 totals 12 residues. The CDR3 is CSASGGVYGYTF. As DNA, the CDR3 is TGCAGTGCTAGTGGGGGAGTCTATGGCTACACCTTC.

The V call is TRBV29-1, the J call TRBJ2-1, with D hard to call. The CDR3 has 11 residues. Germline V gene sequence: CDR1 SQVTM, CDR2 ANQGSEA. V shed 7 bases and J shed 10 bases, with 14 bases lying between them. This CDR3 reads CSGLTFIEQFF. The CDR3 DNA sequence: TGCAGCGGTCTTACATTTATCGAGCAGTTCTTC.

The J gene is TRBJ1-2, the V gene TRBV5-8, with 8 bases matching TRBD1. The CDR3 is made up of 14 amino acids. CDR1 SGHTS and CDR2 YDEGEE come from the germline V gene. V was pared by 4 bases and J by 4 bases, with 6 bases of the junction left unmatched. CDR3 amino acids: CASSPLTGGYGYTF. The CDR3 region has the DNA TGTGCCAGCAGCCCCTTAACAGGGGGCTATGGCTACACCTTC.

The chain joins TRBV6-5 to TRBJ1-2; 7 nucleotides match TRBD1. Germline V lookup: CDR1 MNHEY, CDR2 SVGAGI. This CDR3 region has 13 residues. Trimming at V came to 6 bases and at J to 4 bases, leaving 5 bases not matched to a gene. CDR3 sequence (DNA): TGTGCCAGCAGAGAGGACAGGAGCTATGGCTACACCTTC. It encodes CASREDRSYGYTF.

The chain recombines TRBV7-9 with TRBJ1-2; TRBD1 might be the D (6 bases). The germline gives CDR1 SEHNR, CDR2 FQNEAQ (reference sequence). The CDR3 has 12 residues. Trimming removed 3 bases from V and 5 bases from J, with 7 bases in between. In DNA, the CDR3 is TGTGCCAGCAGCTTCACAGGGTATGGCTACACCTTC. It codes for CASSFTGYGYTF.

The CDR3 nucleotides are TGTGCCAGCAGCTCCACCGGGACTAGTGGAGGGCAGTTCTTC. This gives the protein CASSSTGTSGGQFF. The rearrangement links TRBV7-9 to TRBJ2-1, with TRBD2 matching over 8 bases. This CDR3 contains 14 residues. Trimming at V came to 4 bases and at J to 12 bases, leaving 11 bases not matched to a gene. Germline CDR1 SEHNR, CDR2 FQNEAQ (reference sequence).

This clone occurred once. The chain links TRBV19 to TRBJ1-5; D gene unclear. Germline CDR1 reads LNHDA; CDR2 reads SQIVND (reference sequence). With 5 bases removed from V and 5 bases from J, the gap between germline ends came to 16 bases. The CDR3 runs 15 residues. CDR3 nucleotides: TGTGCCAGTAGTGGGGTAACGGTTTCCGATCAGCCCCAGCATTTT. Encoded protein: CASSGVTVSDQPQHF. The full variable domain, its missing parts supplied by reference TRBV19 and TRBJ1-5, is DGGITQSPKYLFRKEGQNVTLSCEQNLNHDAMYWYRQDPGQGLRLIYYSQIVNDFQKGDIAEGYSVSREKKESFPLTVTSAQKNPTAFYLCASSGVTVSDQPQHFGDGTRLSIL.

The V gene is TRBV5-1, the J gene TRBJ1-1; no clear D gene. The CDR3 sequence is 13 residues long. Germline loops: CDR1 SGHRS, CDR2 YFSETQ. Trimming shortened V by 3 bases and J by 0 bases, and 6 bases separated the two germline ends. This CDR3 reads CASSSTVNTEAFF. For the CDR3, the DNA is TGCGCCAGCAGCTCTACAGTGAACACTGAAGCTTTCTTT.

This clone appeared once. The chain carries TRBV30 and TRBJ1-2; 11 bases agree with TRBD1. Germline V gene sequence: CDR1 GTSNPN, CDR2 SVGIG (reference sequence). CDR3 length: 14 amino acids. V lost 3 bases to trimming and J lost 7 bases; unmatched junction nucleotides: 7. CDR3 region: CAWSAGTGGVGYTF. Here the CDR3 DNA reads TGTGCCTGGAGCGCCGGGACAGGGGGTGTTGGCTACACCTTC. Using reference TRBV30 and TRBJ1-2 for the parts outside the CDR3, the full variable domain is SQTIHQWPATLVQPVGSPLSLECTVEGTSNPNLYWYRQAAGRGLQLLFYSVGIGQISSEVPQNLSASRPQDRQFILSSKKLLLSDSGFYLCAWSAGTGGVGYTFGSGTRLTVV.

The gene calls are TRBV9 and TRBJ1-1, with TRBD1 matching over 7 bases. The CDR3 length is 15 residues. Germline CDR1 and CDR2: SGDLS and YYNGEE. The V gene end was trimmed by 3 bases and the J gene end by 4 bases; junction bases not matched to a gene: 9. The CDR3 bases are TGTGCCAGCAGCGAGCGGGACAGAAGGGGCACTGAAGCTTTCTTT. Protein: CASSERDRRGTEAFF.